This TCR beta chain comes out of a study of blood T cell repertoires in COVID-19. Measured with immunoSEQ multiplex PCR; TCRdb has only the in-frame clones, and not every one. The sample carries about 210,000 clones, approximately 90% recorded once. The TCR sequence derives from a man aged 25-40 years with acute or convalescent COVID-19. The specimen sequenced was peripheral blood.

The CDR3 coding sequence is TGTGCCAGCAATCGGGAGGGCCGTTTCCACGAGCAGTACTTC. It codes for CASNREGRFHEQYF. The genes are TRBV6-5 and TRBJ2-7, with 8 bases fitting TRBD2. Germline V lookup: CDR1 MNHEY, CDR2 SVGAGI. There are 14 residues in the CDR3. V was clipped by 7 bases and J by 5 bases; unmatched bases: 10.